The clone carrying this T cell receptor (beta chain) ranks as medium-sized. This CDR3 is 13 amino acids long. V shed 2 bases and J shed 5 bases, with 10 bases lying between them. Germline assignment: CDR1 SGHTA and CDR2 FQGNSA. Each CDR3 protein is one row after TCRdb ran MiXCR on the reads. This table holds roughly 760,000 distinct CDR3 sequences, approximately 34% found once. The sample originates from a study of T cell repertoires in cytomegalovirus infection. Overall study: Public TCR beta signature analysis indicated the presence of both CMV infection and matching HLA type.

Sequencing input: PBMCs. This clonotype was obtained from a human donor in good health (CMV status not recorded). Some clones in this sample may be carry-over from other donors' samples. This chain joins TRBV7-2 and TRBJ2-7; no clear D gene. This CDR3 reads CASSLMSRDEQYF. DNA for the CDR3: TGTGCCAGCAGCTTAATGTCTAGGGACGAGCAGTACTTC. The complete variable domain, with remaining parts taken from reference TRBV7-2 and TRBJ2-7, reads GAGVSQSPSNKVTEKGKDVELRCDPISGHTALYWYRQSLGQGLEFLIYFQGNSAPDKSGLPSDRFSAERTGGSVSTLTIQRTQQEDSAVYLCASSLMSRDEQYFGPGTRLTVT.